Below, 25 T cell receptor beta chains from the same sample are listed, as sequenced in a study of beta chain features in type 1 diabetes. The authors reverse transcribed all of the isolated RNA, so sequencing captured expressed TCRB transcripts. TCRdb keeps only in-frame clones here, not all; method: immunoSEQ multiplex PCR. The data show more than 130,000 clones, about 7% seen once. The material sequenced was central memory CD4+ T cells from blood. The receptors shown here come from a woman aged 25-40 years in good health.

The CDR3: CASRLTVMGSYEQYF. The CDR3 coding sequence is TGTGCCAGCAGGTTGACAGTAATGGGCTCGTACGAGCAGTACTTC. V usage is TRBV6-1 and J usage is TRBJ2-7; weak D call: TRBD1 (5 bases). Per the germline V gene, CDR1 is MNHNS and CDR2 is SASEGT. The CDR3 has 15 amino acids. V dropped 6 bases and J dropped 4 bases, with 19 bases sitting between them.

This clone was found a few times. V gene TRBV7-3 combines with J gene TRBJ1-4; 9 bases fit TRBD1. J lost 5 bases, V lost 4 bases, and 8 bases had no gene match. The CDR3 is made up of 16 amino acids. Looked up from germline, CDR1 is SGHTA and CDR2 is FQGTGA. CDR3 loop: CASSSRPGQGNEKLFF. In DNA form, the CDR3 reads TGTGCCAGCAGCTCTCGACCCGGACAGGGGAATGAAAAACTGTTTTTT.

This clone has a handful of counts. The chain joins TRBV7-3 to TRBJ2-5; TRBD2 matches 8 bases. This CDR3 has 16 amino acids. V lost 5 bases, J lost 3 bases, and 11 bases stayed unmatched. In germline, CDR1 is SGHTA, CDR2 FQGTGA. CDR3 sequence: CASSPTPGGPKETQYF. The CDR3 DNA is TGTGCCAGCAGCCCTACCCCGGGAGGGCCTAAAGAGACCCAGTACTTC.

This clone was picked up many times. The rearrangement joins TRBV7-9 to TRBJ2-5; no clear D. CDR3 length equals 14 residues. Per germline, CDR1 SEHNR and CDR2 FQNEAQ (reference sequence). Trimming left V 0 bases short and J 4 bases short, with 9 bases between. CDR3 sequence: CASSLAAGRETQYF. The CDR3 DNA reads TGTGCCAGCAGCTTAGCGGCAGGCCGAGAGACCCAGTACTTC.

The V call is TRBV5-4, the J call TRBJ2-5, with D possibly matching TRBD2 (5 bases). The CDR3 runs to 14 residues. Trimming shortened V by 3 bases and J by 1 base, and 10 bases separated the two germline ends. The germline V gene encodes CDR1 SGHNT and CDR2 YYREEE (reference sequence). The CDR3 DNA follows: TGTGCCAGCAGCTCGGATAGCGTCCAAGAGACCCAGTACTTC. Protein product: CASSSDSVQETQYF.

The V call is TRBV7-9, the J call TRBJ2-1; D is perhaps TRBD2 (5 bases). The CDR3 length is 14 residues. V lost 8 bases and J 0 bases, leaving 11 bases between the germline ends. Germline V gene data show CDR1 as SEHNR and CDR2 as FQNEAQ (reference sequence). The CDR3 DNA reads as TGTGCCAGCGGAACGGACTTCTCCTACAATGAGCAGTTCTTC. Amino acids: CASGTDFSYNEQFF.

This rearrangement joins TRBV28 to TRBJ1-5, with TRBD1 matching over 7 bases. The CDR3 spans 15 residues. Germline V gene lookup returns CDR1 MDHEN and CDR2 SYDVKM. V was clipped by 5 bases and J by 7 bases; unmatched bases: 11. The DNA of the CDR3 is TGTGCCAGCAGTCGAAAAATAACAGGGGTACAGCCCCAGCATTTT. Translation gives CASSRKITGVQPQHF.

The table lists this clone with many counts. The CDR3 bases are TGCAGCGTTCTCCTGCAGGGGGCTATAGCTTTCTTT. Residues: CSVLLQGAIAFF. The rearrangement joins TRBV29-1 to TRBJ1-1, with TRBD1 matching 8 bases. There are 12 residues in the CDR3. V was pared by 5 bases and J by 10 bases, with 9 bases of the junction left unmatched. CDR1 SQVTM and CDR2 ANQGSEA come from the germline V gene. Filled out from reference TRBV29-1 and TRBJ1-1, the complete variable domain reads SAVISQKPSRDICQRGTSLTIQCQVDSQVTMMFWYRQQPGQSLTLIATANQGSEATYESGFVIDKFPISRPNLTFSTLTVSNMSPEDSSIYLCSVLLQGAIAFFGQGTRLTVV.

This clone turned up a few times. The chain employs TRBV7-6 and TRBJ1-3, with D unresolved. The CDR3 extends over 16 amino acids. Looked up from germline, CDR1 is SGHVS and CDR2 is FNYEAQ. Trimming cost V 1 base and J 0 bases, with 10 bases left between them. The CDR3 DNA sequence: TGTGCCAGCAGCTTAGAGGAGGGATTCTCTGGAAACACCATATATTTT. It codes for CASSLEEGFSGNTIYF.

CDR3: CASSQEGTGLGETQYF. The CDR3, as DNA: TGCGCCAGCAGCCAAGAAGGGACAGGGCTGGGGGAGACCCAGTACTTC. The chain combines TRBV4-3 with TRBJ2-5; 9 nucleotides match TRBD1. Germline V gives CDR1 LGHNA, CDR2 YSLEER. V lost 0 bases, J lost 5 bases, and 7 bases stayed unmatched. This CDR3 comprises 16 residues.

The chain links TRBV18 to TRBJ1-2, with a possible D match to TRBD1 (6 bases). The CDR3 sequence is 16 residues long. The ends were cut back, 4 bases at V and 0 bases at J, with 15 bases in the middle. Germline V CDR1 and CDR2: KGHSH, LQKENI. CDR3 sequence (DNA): TGTGCCAGCTCACTATCCGGGACACAAGCTAACTATGGCTACACCTTC. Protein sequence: CASSLSGTQANYGYTF.

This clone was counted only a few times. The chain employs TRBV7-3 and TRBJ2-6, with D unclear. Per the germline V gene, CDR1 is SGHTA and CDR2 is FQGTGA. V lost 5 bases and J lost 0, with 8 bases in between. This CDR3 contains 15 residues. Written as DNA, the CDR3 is TGTGCCAGCAGCCGAGAGGTCTCTGGGGCCAACGTCCTGACTTTC. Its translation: CASSREVSGANVLTF. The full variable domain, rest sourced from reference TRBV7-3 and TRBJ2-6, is GAGVSQTPSNKVTEKGKYVELRCDPISGHTALYWYRQSLGQGPEFLIYFQGTGAADDSGLPNDRFFAVRPEGSVSTLKIQRTERGDSAVYLCASSREVSGANVLTFGAGSRLTVL.

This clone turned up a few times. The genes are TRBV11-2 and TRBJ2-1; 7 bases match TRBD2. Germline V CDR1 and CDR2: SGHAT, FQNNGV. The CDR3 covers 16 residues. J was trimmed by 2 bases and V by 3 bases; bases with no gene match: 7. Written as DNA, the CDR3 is TGTGCCAGCAGCTTCGGGGTCGGGAGGACCTACAATGAGCAGTTCTTC. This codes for CASSFGVGRTYNEQFF.

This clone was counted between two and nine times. Written as DNA, the CDR3 is TGTGCCAGCACCCCCGGGGAGACCCAGTACTTC. It yields the protein CASTPGETQYF. The rearrangement links TRBV25-1 to TRBJ2-5; no firm D call. From germline, CDR1 is MGHDK and CDR2 SYGVNS. V lost 7 bases and J 5 bases, leaving 8 bases between the germline ends. The CDR3 is 11 residues long.

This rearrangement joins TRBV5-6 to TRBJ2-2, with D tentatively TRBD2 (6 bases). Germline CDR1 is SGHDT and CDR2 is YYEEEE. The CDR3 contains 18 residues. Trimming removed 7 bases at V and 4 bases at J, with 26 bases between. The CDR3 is CASPTRWGTLRVTGELFF. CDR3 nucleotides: TGTGCCAGCCCTACCAGATGGGGGACTCTTCGAGTCACCGGGGAGCTGTTTTTT.

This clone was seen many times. CDR3 bases: TGTGCCAGCAGCCAAGATGTGCAGGGTGGGACCGGGGAGCTGTTTTTT. This encodes CASSQDVQGGTGELFF. The chain employs TRBV4-2 and TRBJ2-2; tentative D call: TRBD1 (5 bases). V lost 0 bases to trimming and J lost 5 bases, with 13 bases between them. The CDR3 loop spans 16 amino acids. The germline gives CDR1 LGHNA, CDR2 YNFKEQ.

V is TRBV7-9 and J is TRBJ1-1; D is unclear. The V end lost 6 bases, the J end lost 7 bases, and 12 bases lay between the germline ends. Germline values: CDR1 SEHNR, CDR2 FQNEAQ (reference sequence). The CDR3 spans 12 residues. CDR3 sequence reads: CASSPGSGEAFF. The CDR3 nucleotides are TGTGCCAGCAGTCCCGGGTCGGGTGAAGCTTTCTTT.

Here the CDR3 DNA reads TGTGCCAGCAGCTTGGGTGGGAGGAACACCGGGGAGCTGTTTTTT. This encodes CASSLGGRNTGELFF. The chain combines TRBV5-6 with TRBJ2-2, with D perhaps TRBD2 (5 bases). CDR3 length: 15 residues. CDR1 SGHDT and CDR2 YYEEEE come from the germline V gene. V was trimmed by 0 bases and J by 1 base, leaving 7 bases between them.

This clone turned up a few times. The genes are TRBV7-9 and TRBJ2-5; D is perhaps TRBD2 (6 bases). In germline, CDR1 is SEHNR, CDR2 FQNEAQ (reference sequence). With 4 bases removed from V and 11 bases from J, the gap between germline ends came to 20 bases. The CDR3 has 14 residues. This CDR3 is CASSSRGTVWEQYF. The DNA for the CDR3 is TGTGCCAGCAGCTCCCGGGGGACGGTCTGGGAGCAGTACTTC.

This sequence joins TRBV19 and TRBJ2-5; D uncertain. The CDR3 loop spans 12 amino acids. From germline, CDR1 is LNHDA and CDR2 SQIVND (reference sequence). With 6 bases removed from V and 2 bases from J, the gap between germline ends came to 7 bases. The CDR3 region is CASSRGQETQYF. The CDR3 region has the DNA TGTGCCAGTAGCCGAGGACAAGAGACCCAGTACTTC. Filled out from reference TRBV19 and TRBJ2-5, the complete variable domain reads DGGITQSPKYLFRKEGQNVTLSCEQNLNHDAMYWYRQDPGQGLRLIYYSQIVNDFQKGDIAEGYSVSREKKESFPLTVTSAQKNPTAFYLCASSRGQETQYFGPGTRLLVL.

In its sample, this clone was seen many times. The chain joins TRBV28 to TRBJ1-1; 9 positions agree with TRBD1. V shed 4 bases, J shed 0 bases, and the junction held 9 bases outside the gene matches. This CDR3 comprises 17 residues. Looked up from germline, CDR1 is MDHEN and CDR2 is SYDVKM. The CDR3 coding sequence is TGTGCCAGCAGTTCCTCCGGGACAGGGCCCTTGAACACTGAAGCTTTCTTT. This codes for CASSSSGTGPLNTEAFF.

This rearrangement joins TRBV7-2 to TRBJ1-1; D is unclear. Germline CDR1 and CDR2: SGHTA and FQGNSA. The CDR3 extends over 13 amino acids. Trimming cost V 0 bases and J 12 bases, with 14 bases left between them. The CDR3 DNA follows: TGTGCCAGCAGCTTAGCCGTCCGTGCCTATCCTTTCTTT. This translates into CASSLAVRAYPFF.

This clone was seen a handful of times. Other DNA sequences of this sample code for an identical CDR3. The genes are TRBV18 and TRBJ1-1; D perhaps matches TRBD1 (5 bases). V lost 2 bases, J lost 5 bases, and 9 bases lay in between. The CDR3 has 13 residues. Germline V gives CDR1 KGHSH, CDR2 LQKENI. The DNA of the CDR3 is TGTGCCAGCTCACCAGGGCAGGGAACTGAAGCTTTCTTT. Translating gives CASSPGQGTEAFF.

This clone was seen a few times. The DNA for the CDR3 is TGTGCCAGCAGCCTTAGACTAGCGGCGGGCACAGATACGCAGTATTTT. Translated, it gives CASSLRLAAGTDTQYF. The chain joins TRBV7-3 to TRBJ2-3, with 9 bases fitting TRBD2. V gave up 5 bases and J gave up 1 base; unmatched junction bases: 7. The V gene's germline CDR1 is SGHTA and CDR2 FQGTGA. CDR3 length: 16 amino acids.

CDR3 DNA: TGTGCCAGCAGCTTTGAGGGCGGGGGTACGCAGTATTTT. Translating gives CASSFEGGGTQYF. J is TRBJ2-3 and V is TRBV7-2; 7 positions match TRBD2. J lost 8 bases, V lost 3 bases, and 5 bases had no gene match. This CDR3 is 13 amino acids long. The germline V gene has CDR1 SGHTA and CDR2 FQGNSA.